Following are 17 T cell receptor beta chains from one sample sequenced in a study of blood T cells in healthy people across ages. A second roughly 6 to 11 cycle PCR used barcoded and J-beta primers. Using its own MiXCR run on the 5' RACE reads, TCRdb lists one record per CDR3 protein. The data contain hundreds of thousands of distinct CDR3 sequences, around 21% of them singletons. The source material was blood. These TCRs come from a man in his 70s in good health.

This clonotype came up a few times. Because it lacks the conserved phenylalanine or tryptophan at the end, this CDR3 is likely a read error. The chain joins TRBV7-9 to TRBJ2-3; 10 nucleotides align to TRBD2. The J segment lost 4 bases and the V segment lost 2 bases, leaving 3 bases of the junction unmatched. CDR3 size: 15 residues. CDR1 is SEHNR, CDR2 FQNEAQ, per germline (reference sequence). The CDR3 sequence is CASSLLAGAADTQYL. The CDR3 DNA follows: TGTGCCAGCAGCTTACTAGCGGGAGCAGCAGATACGCAGTATCTT.

The CDR3 bases are TGTGCCAGCAGCCTAAGACGGGGAATTCGGGATGAGCAGTTCTTC. Translation gives CASSLRRGIRDEQFF. V gene TRBV11-2 combines with J gene TRBJ2-1; tentatively, D is TRBD2 (5 bases). The CDR3 loop spans 15 amino acids. The V gene lost 5 bases and the J gene lost 8 bases, with 19 bases spanning the gap. Germline CDR1 is SGHAT and CDR2 is FQNNGV.

This clonotype was seen repeatedly, ten times or more. This rearrangement joins TRBV5-1 to TRBJ1-1; weak D call: TRBD1 (5 bases). CDR1 SGHRS and CDR2 YFSETQ come from the germline V gene. V lost 4 bases and J lost 2, with 12 bases in between. The CDR3 is 14 residues long. The CDR3 nucleotides read TGCGCCAGCAGCGTCCGGGACGGAAACACTGAAGCTTTCTTT. This translates into CASSVRDGNTEAFF.

This clonotype was recorded many times. A junction boundary mismatches the germline segment, possibly from a read error. The genes are TRBV7-7 and TRBJ2-2; D unclear. From germline, CDR1 is SSHAT and CDR2 FNYEAQ (reference sequence). The CDR3 runs 13 residues. The CDR3 is CASSPQNTGELFF. CDR3 DNA: TGTGCTAGCAGCCCACAGAACACCGGGGAGCTGTTTTTT.

This rearrangement joins TRBV6-1 to TRBJ2-7, with D unclear. The ends were cut back, 8 bases at V and 1 base at J, with 15 bases in the middle. Germline assignment: CDR1 MNHNS and CDR2 SASEGT. This CDR3 has 14 residues. The DNA of the CDR3 is TGTGCCAGCGCCCCCACTCCGAGATCCTACGAGCAGTACTTC. This codes for CASAPTPRSYEQYF.

The chain recombines TRBV20-1 with TRBJ2-3, with 12 bases lining up with TRBD2. V was clipped by 8 bases and J by 0 bases; unmatched bases: 21. The V gene's germline CDR1 is DFQATT and CDR2 SNEGSKA (reference sequence). The CDR3 contains 20 residues. CDR3 in DNA: TGCAGTACAACGCCACGTGGGACTAGCGGGCCCCGCGGTAGCACAGATACGCAGTATTTT. It codes for CSTTPRGTSGPRGSTDTQYF.

The gene calls are TRBV20-1 and TRBJ2-5; D unresolved. V was shortened by 8 bases and J by 5 bases, with 12 bases between the two germline ends. CDR1 is DFQATT and CDR2 is SNEGSKA in the germline V gene (reference sequence). This CDR3 is built from 11 residues. The CDR3 DNA follows: TGCAGTACCCGAGGTGGGGAGACCCAGTACTTC. The encoded protein is CSTRGGETQYF.

This clonotype was detected a few times. V and J are TRBV15 and TRBJ2-7, with TRBD1 matching over 9 bases. V lost 2 bases to trimming and J lost 5 bases; unmatched junction nucleotides: 4. This CDR3 spans 14 amino acids. Germline-derived CDR1 and CDR2 are LNHNV and YYDKDF (reference sequence). CDR3 sequence (DNA): TGTGCCACCAGCAGAAGGGACAGGGAAAACGAGCAGTACTTC. Amino acid sequence: CATSRRDRENEQYF. The complete variable domain, with remaining parts taken from reference TRBV15 and TRBJ2-7, reads DAMVIQNPRYQVTQFGKPVTLSCSQTLNHNVMYWYQQKSSQAPKLLFHYYDKDFNNEADTPDNFQSRRPNTSFCFLDIRSPGLGDTAMYLCATSRRDRENEQYFGPGTRLTVT.

This clonotype was found a few times. This chain links TRBV27 with TRBJ2-2, with a possible D match to TRBD2 (6 bases). The V gene lost 3 bases and the J gene lost 4 bases, with 12 bases spanning the gap. CDR1 MNHEY and CDR2 SMNVEV come from the germline V gene (reference sequence). CDR3 length: 15 amino acids. CDR3 sequence: CASSFWGELTGELFF. In DNA, the CDR3 is TGTGCCAGCAGTTTCTGGGGGGAGCTCACCGGGGAGCTGTTTTTT.

This sequence joins TRBV20-1 and TRBJ1-4; 8 bases match TRBD1. The germline V gene has CDR1 DFQATT and CDR2 SNEGSKA (reference sequence). CDR3 size: 14 residues. The J segment lost 8 bases and the V segment lost 4 bases, leaving 9 bases of the junction unmatched. Here the CDR3 DNA reads TGCAGTGCTATCATCAGGGGGCGTCACGAAAAACTGTTTTTT. Translated: CSAIIRGRHEKLFF.

This clonotype appeared many times. The chain has TRBV5-1 and TRBJ1-1, with D unresolved. With 4 bases removed from V and 4 bases from J, the gap between germline ends came to 17 bases. The CDR3 consists of 15 residues. CDR1 and CDR2 (germline): SGHRS, YFSETQ. The CDR3 sequence is CASSPGGGWGTEAFF. DNA of the CDR3: TGCGCCAGCAGCCCGGGTGGAGGGTGGGGCACTGAAGCTTTCTTT.

The table lists this clonotype with many counts. The rearrangement joins TRBV13 to TRBJ2-5; 14 nucleotides match TRBD2. Unmatched junction bases numbered 7, after V lost 5 bases and J lost 5 bases. Germline-derived CDR1 and CDR2 are PRHDT and FYEKMQ (reference sequence). The CDR3 runs 16 residues. CDR3 DNA: TGTGCCAGCAGCCGGGGACTAGCGGGAGCTGGTGAGACCCAGTACTTC. Protein: CASSRGLAGAGETQYF.

With regard to this clonotype: Compared with germline, one end of the junction differs, possibly owing to a read error. The rearrangement joins TRBV9 to TRBJ1-6, with D uncertain. The CDR3 consists of 14 residues. Germline values: CDR1 SGDLS, CDR2 YYNGEE. The CDR3: CASSVAGINSPPHF. In DNA, the CDR3 is TGCGCCAGCAGCGTAGCCGGGATTAATTCACCCCCCCACTTT. The full variable domain, its missing parts supplied by reference TRBV9 and TRBJ1-6, is DSGVTQTPKHLITATGQRVTLRCSPRSGDLSVYWYQQSLDQGLQFLIQYYNGEERAKGNILERFSAQQFPDLHSELNLSSLELGDSALYFCASSVAGINSPPHFGNGTRLTVT.

There are many counts of this clonotype. The gene calls are TRBV7-9 and TRBJ2-3; D may be TRBD1 (6 bases). Per germline, CDR1 SEHNR and CDR2 FQNEAQ (reference sequence). Trimming pared 5 bases from V and 4 bases from J, leaving 10 bases between. This CDR3 contains 13 residues. CDR3 bases: TGTGCCAGCAGCCCCCGGACAGCAGATACGCAGTATTTT. Protein sequence: CASSPRTADTQYF.

This clonotype has a handful of counts. The chain links TRBV20-1 to TRBJ2-5; 9 positions match TRBD2. V shed 0 bases, J shed 4 bases, and the junction held 6 bases outside the gene matches. Per germline, CDR1 DFQATT and CDR2 SNEGSKA (reference sequence). CDR3 length: 15 residues. The CDR3 protein is CSARDPGGRGETQYF. The CDR3 DNA reads TGCAGTGCTAGAGATCCCGGCGGGAGGGGAGAGACCCAGTACTTC.

This rearrangement joins TRBV5-1 to TRBJ2-7; weak D call: TRBD2 (7 bases). V dropped 1 base and J dropped 6 bases, with 23 bases sitting between them. Germline loops: CDR1 SGHRS, CDR2 YFSETQ. This CDR3 spans 17 amino acids. The chain's CDR3 is CASSLKTPGTGGSEQYF. For the CDR3, the DNA is TGCGCCAGCAGCTTGAAGACTCCCGGGACGGGGGGCTCCGAGCAGTACTTC.

This clonotype was seen at least ten times. The V call is TRBV11-2, the J call TRBJ2-3; D is ambiguous. This CDR3 comprises 12 residues. V was trimmed by 0 bases and J by 4 bases, leaving 2 bases between them. Germline V gene sequence: CDR1 SGHAT, CDR2 FQNNGV. CDR3 sequence reads: CASSLEADTQYF. The CDR3 nucleotides read TGTGCCAGCAGCTTAGAGGCAGATACGCAGTATTTT.